The rows below give T cell receptor beta chains drawn from one sample of a study of control samples from healthy donors and cancer patients. Clones were sequenced by immunoSEQ multiplex PCR, and TCRdb holds only the in-frame ones, with some missing. The table shows tens of thousands of clones, with less than 90% occurring only once. Sequencing used PBMCs. The receptors derive from a woman between 45 and 65 years old with colorectal cancer. Both conserved end residues are part of each CDR3. Fields, in order: CDR3 DNA, CDR3 protein, J gene, D gene, clone size, V gene. The D gene is left open where the match is weak. Expanded clones get a size class; other rows say once, few or many, or leave the size out.

DNA: TGTGCCAGCAGCTTGGAAGGGGGATACAATGAGCAGTTCTTC
CDR3: CASSLEGGYNEQFF
J: TRBJ2-1
D: NA
size: NA
V: TRBV5-4

DNA: TGTGCCAGCAGCCAAGGGATCCAGACTAGCGGGGGGGCCATGGACAATGAGCAGTTCTTC
CDR3: CASSQGIQTSGGAMDNEQFF
J: TRBJ2-1
D: TRBD2
size: NA
V: TRBV4-2

DNA: TGCAGCGTTGTCCAGGCGGTTGAAGCTTTCTTT
CDR3: CSVVQAVEAFF
J: TRBJ1-1
D: NA
size: NA
V: TRBV29-1

DNA: TGTGCCAGCAGCCCCGCGCAGGCCGAAGATACGCAGTATTTT
CDR3: CASSPAQAEDTQYF
J: TRBJ2-3
D: NA
size: NA
V: TRBV5-5

DNA: TGTGCCTGGGAGCAAAAAGGACTAGCGGGGGGTGAGCAGTTCTTC
CDR3: CAWEQKGLAGGEQFF
J: TRBJ2-1
D: TRBD2
size: NA
V: TRBV30

DNA: TGTGCCAGCAGCCTTCCGGGACAGGCGCTCCGAGGAGCTTTCTTT
CDR3: CASSLPGQALRGAFF
J: TRBJ1-1
D: TRBD1
size: NA
V: TRBV3-1/TRBV3-2

DNA: TGCGCCAGCAGCCAACCACAAACTAGCGGGGGGCCGCTGGAGACCCAGTACTTC
CDR3: CASSQPQTSGGPLETQYF
J: TRBJ2-5
D: TRBD2
size: NA
V: TRBV4-1

DNA: TGTGCCAGCAGCTTGGTGGGGGACAGGGTTTCAGATACGCAGTATTTT
CDR3: CASSLVGDRVSDTQYF
J: TRBJ2-3
D: TRBD1
size: NA
V: TRBV7-8

DNA: TGTGCCATCAGTGAGAGGGGTGGTGGCACAGATACGCAGTATTTT
CDR3: CAISERGGGTDTQYF
J: TRBJ2-3
D: NA
size: NA
V: TRBV10-3

DNA: TGCGCCAGCAGCTCGGGACAGGGGGCCGGCTACACCTTC
CDR3: CASSSGQGAGYTF
J: TRBJ1-2
D: TRBD1
size: NA
V: TRBV5-1

DNA: TGTGCCATAAGGTCGGAAGGCAACACTGAAGCTTTCTTT
CDR3: CAIRSEGNTEAFF
J: TRBJ1-1
D: NA
size: NA
V: TRBV10-3

DNA: TGTGCCAGCAGTACTGTTGAAAAACTGTTTTTT
CDR3: CASSTVEKLFF
J: TRBJ1-4
D: NA
size: NA
V: TRBV28

DNA: TGCGCCCGCAGCCCGGGGGGGGGCCCAAACCCCATTTTCTCTGGGGCCAACGTCCTGACTTTC
CDR3: CARSPGGGPNPIFSGANVLTF
J: TRBJ2-6
D: TRBD2
size: NA
V: TRBV5-1

DNA: TGTGCCAGCAGTTTACAGGGGGGGACTGAAGCTTTCTTT
CDR3: CASSLQGGTEAFF
J: TRBJ1-1
D: TRBD1
size: NA
V: TRBV5-4

DNA: TGCGCCAGCAGCCCGGGGGCAAGCGGGGGAACAGATACGCAGTATTTT
CDR3: CASSPGASGGTDTQYF
J: TRBJ2-3
D: TRBD2
size: NA
V: TRBV5-1

DNA: TGTGCCAGCAGCCAATACCCCCCCCCGGCCGGGGAGCTGTTTTTT
CDR3: CASSQYPPPAGELFF
J: TRBJ2-2
D: NA
size: NA
V: TRBV14

DNA: TGTGCCAGCAGCTTAACAGGGGGCGCGGGCTACACCTTC
CDR3: CASSLTGGAGYTF
J: TRBJ1-2
D: TRBD1
size: NA
V: TRBV5-4

DNA: TGTGCCAGCTCACCACGAGGAAGGACAGGGAATGGCTACACCTTC
CDR3: CASSPRGRTGNGYTF
J: TRBJ1-2
D: TRBD1
size: once
V: TRBV18

DNA: TGCGCCAGCAGCCAAGTGGGACAGGGGATTTCACCCCTCCACTTT
CDR3: CASSQVGQGISPLHF
J: TRBJ1-6
D: TRBD1
size: NA
V: TRBV4-1

DNA: TGTGCCAGCAGTGCGCGACAGGGGGAAGACGGCTACACCTTC
CDR3: CASSARQGEDGYTF
J: TRBJ1-2
D: TRBD1
size: NA
V: TRBV6-2/TRBV6-3

DNA: TGTGCCAGCAGTCGACTAGTTCTCGATACGCAGTATTTT
CDR3: CASSRLVLDTQYF
J: TRBJ2-3
D: NA
size: NA
V: TRBV2

DNA: TGCACCAGCAGCCACCTCAGGGGCTGGAACTATGGCTACACCTTC
CDR3: CTSSHLRGWNYGYTF
J: TRBJ1-2
D: NA
size: NA
V: TRBV1

DNA: TGCGCCAGCAGCCTCCCGGGTATCGGTAAAGAGACCCAGTACTTC
CDR3: CASSLPGIGKETQYF
J: TRBJ2-5
D: NA
size: NA
V: TRBV5-1

DNA: TGTGCCAGCAGCAATTACCCTTTTGGGAATACGCAGTATTTT
CDR3: CASSNYPFGNTQYF
J: TRBJ2-3
D: NA
size: NA
V: TRBV5-4

DNA: TGTGCCAGCAGCCAGGGACAGGGGGTTTCGTCTAACAATGAGCAGTTCTTC
CDR3: CASSQGQGVSSNNEQFF
J: TRBJ2-1
D: TRBD1
size: NA
V: TRBV7-9

DNA: TGTGCCAGCAGCACGGGACTTAGGAACACCGGGGAGCTGTTTTTT
CDR3: CASSTGLRNTGELFF
J: TRBJ2-2
D: NA
size: NA
V: TRBV7-9

DNA: TGTGCCAGCAGCCAGTTAGCGGGGGGGAGGGAGACCCAGTACTTC
CDR3: CASSQLAGGRETQYF
J: TRBJ2-5
D: TRBD2
size: NA
V: TRBV3-1/TRBV3-2

DNA: TGTGCCAGCAGGGTCTCGGGGGCCTATAATTCACCCCTCCACTTT
CDR3: CASRVSGAYNSPLHF
J: TRBJ1-6
D: NA
size: NA
V: TRBV2

DNA: TGTGCCAGCAGCACGACTAGCGGGGGGGCTTACAATGAGCAGTTCTTC
CDR3: CASSTTSGGAYNEQFF
J: TRBJ2-1
D: TRBD2
size: NA
V: TRBV6-2/TRBV6-3